This passage covers 18 T cell receptor beta chains from one sample sequenced in a study of CD8 T cells in ankylosing spondylitis. TCRdb recomputed calls from the 5' RACE reads with MiXCR, one row per CDR3 protein. The profile shows about 250,000 distinct CDR3 sequences, under 35% of them singletons. Sequencing was done on a sample of blood, either unsorted or a sorted T cell fraction (not recorded which). All receptors come from a male donor with ankylosing spondylitis or in good health (not recorded which).

The genes are TRBV12-3 or TRBV12-4 and TRBJ1-5; TRBD1 matches at 9 bases. V lost 5 bases to trimming and J lost 7 bases; unmatched junction nucleotides: 6. The length of the CDR3 is 14 residues. The CDR3 is CASSLQGASQPQHF. DNA of the CDR3: TGTGCCAGCAGTCTACAGGGGGCGAGCCAGCCCCAGCATTTT.

There are a few counts of this clonotype. The J gene is TRBJ2-3, the V gene TRBV11-2; no definite D call. The ends were cut back, 5 bases at V and 1 base at J, with 19 bases in the middle. The CDR3 runs to 17 residues. The germline CDR1 and CDR2 sequences are SGHAT and FQNNGV. The DNA of the CDR3 is TGTGCCAGCAGCCCCTACACCACCCCCCGCGGCACAGATACGCAGTATTTT. It encodes CASSPYTTPRGTDTQYF.

This clonotype was recorded a few times. The chain recombines TRBV7-6 with TRBJ1-3; TRBD1 matches at 7 bases. The CDR3 is 14 residues long. V lost 5 bases and J lost 0; bases outside the gene matches: 1. The germline V gene encodes CDR1 SGHVS and CDR2 FNYEAQ. The CDR3 loop is CASSQGVSGNTIYF. CDR3 nucleotides: TGTGCCAGCAGCCAGGGGGTCTCTGGAAACACCATATATTTT.

This clonotype was seen more than once but under ten times. The rearrangement uses TRBV12-3 or TRBV12-4 and TRBJ2-7; TRBD2 matches 7 bases. The CDR3 has 14 residues. V lost 7 bases, J lost 5 bases, and 11 bases stayed unmatched. As DNA, the CDR3 is TGTGCCAGCACCACGCGGCGGGGGTATCACGAGCAGTACTTC. It yields the protein CASTTRRGYHEQYF.

This clonotype was recorded a few times. The genes are TRBV20-1 and TRBJ2-1, with D tentatively TRBD2 (6 bases). The germline V and J ends were trimmed by 1 base and 2 bases, with 9 bases remaining between them. CDR1 and CDR2 from the germline V gene are DFQATT and SNEGSKA (reference sequence). This CDR3 has 14 amino acids. For the CDR3, the DNA is TGCAGTGCTAGAGGGGGCGGGACCTACAATGAGCAGTTCTTC. This translates into CSARGGGTYNEQFF.

This sequence joins TRBV9 and TRBJ2-2, with D possibly matching TRBD1 (5 bases). Germline CDR1 and CDR2: SGDLS and YYNGEE. The ends were cut back, 3 bases at V and 6 bases at J, with 12 bases in the middle. The CDR3 runs to 14 residues. CDR3 sequence (DNA): TGTGCCAGCAGCGCCGAAGGGGCTCCCGGGGAGCTGTTTTTT. Its translation: CASSAEGAPGELFF.

This chain joins TRBV12-3 or TRBV12-4 and TRBJ2-1; the D gene could be TRBD1 or TRBD2 (6 bases each). Trimming stripped 4 bases from V and 8 bases from J, with 12 bases between. The CDR3 contains 13 residues. Here the CDR3 DNA reads TGTGCCAGCAGTTGGAGTAGGGGGGATGAGCAGTTCTTC. Protein product: CASSWSRGDEQFF.

This chain joins TRBV12-3 or TRBV12-4 and TRBJ2-4; TRBD2 might be the D (6 bases). The CDR3 contains 17 residues. V was shortened by 3 bases and J by 0 bases, with 15 bases between the two germline ends. The CDR3 loop is CASSFSSGTGAKNIQYF. For the CDR3, the DNA is TGTGCCAGCAGTTTCAGTAGCGGAACGGGAGCCAAAAACATTCAGTACTTC.

This clonotype was found many times. This chain links TRBV29-1 with TRBJ1-5; 7 bases match TRBD1. Germline CDR1 is SQVTM and CDR2 is ANQGSEA. The CDR3 has 17 residues. Unmatched junction bases numbered 17, after V lost 8 bases and J lost 1 base. The chain's CDR3 is CSKRTGETWRSNQPQHF. In DNA, the CDR3 is TGCAGCAAGCGAACAGGGGAAACTTGGAGGAGCAATCAGCCCCAGCATTTT.

The CDR3: CASSLRGEAANTEAFF. CDR3 bases: TGTGCCAGCAGTTTGAGGGGAGAGGCTGCTAACACTGAAGCTTTCTTT. The rearrangement links TRBV28 to TRBJ1-1, with D possibly being TRBD1 (5 bases). Germline loops: CDR1 MDHEN, CDR2 SYDVKM. V lost 3 bases, J lost 2 bases, and 16 bases lay in between. The CDR3 runs to 16 residues.

The sample holds one count of this clonotype. The chain links TRBV5-1 to TRBJ2-6; D might be TRBD1 or TRBD2, each matching 6 bases. The germline CDR1 and CDR2 sequences are SGHRS and YFSETQ. The CDR3 is 16 amino acids. V gave up 0 bases and J gave up 2 bases, with 9 bases separating them. CDR3: CASSLDRGAGANVLTF. For the CDR3, the DNA is TGCGCCAGCAGCTTGGATAGGGGGGCTGGGGCCAACGTCCTGACTTTC.

The rearrangement uses TRBV7-8 and TRBJ2-1; TRBD1 aligns across 7 bases. This CDR3 has 13 residues. Germline CDR1 reads SGHVS; CDR2 reads FQNEAQ. Losses at the gene ends were 5 bases for V and 6 bases for J; bases not matched to a gene: 4. The CDR3 protein is CASSRGGINEQFF. CDR3 in DNA: TGTGCCAGCAGCCGAGGGGGCATCAATGAGCAGTTCTTC.

This clonotype came up many times. The chain combines TRBV20-1 with TRBJ1-3, with D uncertain. Trimming shortened V by 1 base and J by 3 bases, and 1 base separated the two germline ends. Germline V lookup: CDR1 DFQATT, CDR2 SNEGSKA (reference sequence). The CDR3 is 11 amino acids. The CDR3 spells CSARGGNTIYF. The CDR3 bases are TGCAGTGCTAGAGGTGGAAACACCATATATTTT.

V usage is TRBV5-6 and J usage is TRBJ2-5, with 11 bases fitting TRBD2. Trimming cost V 4 bases and J 0 bases; bases outside gene matches: 5. CDR3 length: 16 residues. The V gene's germline CDR1 is SGHDT and CDR2 YYEEEE. The CDR3 protein is CASSSLLAGDQETQYF. CDR3 DNA sequence: TGTGCCAGCAGCAGCCTACTAGCGGGGGACCAAGAGACCCAGTACTTC.

This clonotype has only a few counts. The chain joins TRBV28 to TRBJ2-1; the match to TRBD1 covers 12 bases. The length of the CDR3 is 16 residues. CDR1 and CDR2 from the germline V gene are MDHEN and SYDVKM. V lost 3 bases and J lost 5; bases outside the gene matches: 5. CDR3 bases: TGTGCCAGCAGTTTCCTTGGGGACAGGGGGCACAATGAGCAGTTCTTC. This codes for CASSFLGDRGHNEQFF.

In its sample, this clonotype was seen once. This rearrangement joins TRBV7-6 to TRBJ2-3; TRBD2 matches 7 bases. The J segment lost 1 base and the V segment lost 5 bases, leaving 9 bases of the junction unmatched. CDR1 and CDR2 (germline): SGHVS, FNYEAQ. This CDR3 has 16 residues. Here the CDR3 DNA reads TGTGCCAGCAGCGCCCAAGGCGCGGGGGGCACAGATACGCAGTATTTT. The encoded protein is CASSAQGAGGTDTQYF.

The chain links TRBV11-1 to TRBJ2-1; 10 bases fit TRBD2. Germline CDR1 is SGHAT and CDR2 is FQDESV (reference sequence). The CDR3 is made up of 20 amino acids. Unmatched junction bases numbered 20, after V lost 5 bases and J lost 4 bases. Here the CDR3 reads CASSPRAIAGGPLFYNEQFF. The CDR3 DNA reads as TGTGCCAGCAGCCCAAGGGCGATAGCGGGGGGCCCTCTATTTTACAATGAGCAGTTCTTC.

This clonotype was counted a few times. CDR3: CASSLGQPESPLHF. The CDR3 bases are TGTGCCAGCAGTTTAGGACAGCCTGAGTCACCCCTCCACTTT. V is TRBV12-3 or TRBV12-4 and J is TRBJ1-6; D is possibly TRBD1 (5 bases). This CDR3 is built from 14 residues. V lost 1 base to trimming and J lost 10 bases, with 11 bases between them.